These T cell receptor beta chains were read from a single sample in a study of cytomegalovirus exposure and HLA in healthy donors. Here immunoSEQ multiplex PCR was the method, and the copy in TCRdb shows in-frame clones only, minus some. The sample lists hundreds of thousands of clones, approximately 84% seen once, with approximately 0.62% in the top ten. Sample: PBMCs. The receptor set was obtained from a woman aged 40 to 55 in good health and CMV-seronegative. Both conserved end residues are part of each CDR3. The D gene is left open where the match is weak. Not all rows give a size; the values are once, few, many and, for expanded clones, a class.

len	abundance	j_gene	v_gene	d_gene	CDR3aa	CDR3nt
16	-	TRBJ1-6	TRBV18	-	CASSPPPGNQNSPLHF	TGTGCCAGCTCACCACCTCCAGGGAATCAGAATTCACCCCTCCACTTT
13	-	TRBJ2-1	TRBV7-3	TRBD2	CASSSPGGNEQFF	TGTGCCAGCAGCTCCCCGGGGGGCAATGAGCAGTTCTTC
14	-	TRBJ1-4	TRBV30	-	CACTGIGSNEKLFF	TGTGCCTGCACGGGGATTGGATCAAATGAAAAACTGTTTTTT
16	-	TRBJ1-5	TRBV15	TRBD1	CATSGTGGGGNQPQHF	TGTGCCACCAGCGGCACAGGGGGCGGGGGTAATCAGCCCCAGCATTTT
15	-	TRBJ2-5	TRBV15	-	CATSRDLGDLYTQYF	TGTGCCACCAGCAGAGATTTGGGGGACTTGTACACCCAGTACTTC
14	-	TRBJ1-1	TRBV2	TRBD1	CASSKRRGDTEAFF	TGTGCCAGCAGCAAACGCAGGGGGGACACTGAAGCTTTCTTT
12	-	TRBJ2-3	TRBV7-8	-	CASSLDRITQYF	TGTGCCAGCAGCTTAGACAGGATTACGCAGTATTTT
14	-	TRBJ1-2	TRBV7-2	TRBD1	CASSGGQGGYGYTF	TGTGCCAGCAGCGGGGGACAGGGAGGCTATGGCTACACCTTC
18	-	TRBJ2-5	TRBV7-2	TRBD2	CASSFQTSGGRPLETQYF	TGTGCCAGCAGCTTTCAGACTAGCGGGGGACGCCCACTAGAGACCCAGTACTTC
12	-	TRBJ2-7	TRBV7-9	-	CASGGWEDEQYF	TGTGCCAGTGGGGGTTGGGAGGACGAGCAGTACTTC
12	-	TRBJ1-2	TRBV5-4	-	CASSLRGNGYTF	TGTGCCAGCAGCTTGCGAGGGAATGGCTACACCTTC
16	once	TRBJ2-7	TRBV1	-	CTSSHRDPPRTDEQYF	TGCACCAGCAGCCACCGGGATCCCCCGAGGACGGACGAGCAGTACTTC
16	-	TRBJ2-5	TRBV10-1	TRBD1	CASSRGQGPKEETQYF	TGCGCCAGCAGTAGGGGACAGGGTCCTAAGGAGGAGACCCAGTACTTC
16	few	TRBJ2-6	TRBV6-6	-	CASSLSLHSGANVLTF	TGTGCCAGCAGTCTCTCTTTGCACTCCGGGGCCAACGTCCTGACTTTC
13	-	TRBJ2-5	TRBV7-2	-	CASSGTRGETQYF	TGTGCCAGCAGCGGGACCCGGGGGGAGACCCAGTACTTC
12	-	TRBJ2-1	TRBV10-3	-	CAIRIRGNEQFF	TGTGCCATCAGAATCAGGGGAAATGAGCAGTTCTTC
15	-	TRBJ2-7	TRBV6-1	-	CASSVDSVIPMQQYF	TGTGCCAGCAGTGTTGATAGCGTGATTCCGATGCAGCAGTACTTC
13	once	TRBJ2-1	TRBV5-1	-	CASSLVQYNEQFF	TGCGCCAGCAGCTTGGTGCAGTACAATGAGCAGTTCTTC
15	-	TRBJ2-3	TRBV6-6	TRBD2	CASSLRDGGTDTQYF	TGTGCCAGCAGCCTCAGGGACGGGGGGACAGATACGCAGTATTTT
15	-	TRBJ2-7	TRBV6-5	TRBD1	CASGGGRTGPYEQYF	TGTGCCAGCGGCGGTGGGCGGACAGGGCCCTACGAGCAGTACTTC
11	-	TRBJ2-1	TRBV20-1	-	CSAQDSGVKFF	TGCAGTGCGCAGGACAGTGGAGTGAAGTTCTTC
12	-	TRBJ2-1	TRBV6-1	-	CATALAGNEQFF	TGTGCCACCGCGTTAGCCGGCAATGAGCAGTTCTTC
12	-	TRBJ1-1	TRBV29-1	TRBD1	CSVGQGPSEAFF	TGCAGCGTCGGACAGGGGCCGTCCGAAGCTTTCTTT
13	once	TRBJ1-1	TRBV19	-	CASNSVGNTEAFF	TGTGCCAGTAACAGTGTGGGGAACACTGAAGCTTTCTTT
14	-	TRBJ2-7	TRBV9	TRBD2	CASSPVGSGEEQYF	TGTGCCAGCAGCCCCGTAGGCAGCGGGGAGGAGCAGTACTTC
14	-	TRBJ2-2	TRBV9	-	CASSVGGGTGELFF	TGTGCCAGCAGCGTAGGGGGCGGCACCGGGGAGCTGTTTTTT
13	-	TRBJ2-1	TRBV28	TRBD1	CAGGGQGFDEQFF	TGTGCGGGAGGGGGACAGGGGTTTGATGAGCAGTTCTTC
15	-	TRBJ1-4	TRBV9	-	CASSVSGQQNEKLFF	TGTGCCAGCAGCGTATCAGGACAGCAGAATGAAAAACTGTTTTTT
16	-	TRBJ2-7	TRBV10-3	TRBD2	CAAAGTSGGVSYEQYF	TGTGCCGCCGCCGGGACTAGCGGGGGTGTCTCCTACGAGCAGTACTTC
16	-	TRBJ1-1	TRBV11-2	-	CASSLGVGVENTEAFF	TGTGCCAGCAGCTTAGGCGTAGGGGTGGAGAACACTGAAGCTTTCTTT
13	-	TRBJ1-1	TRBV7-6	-	CASSLRRGTEAFF	TGTGCCAGCAGCTTAAGGCGAGGGACTGAAGCTTTCTTT
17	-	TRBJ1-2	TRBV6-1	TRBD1	CASSEGTGGSPYYGYTF	TGTGCCAGCAGTGAGGGGACAGGGGGTAGCCCTTACTATGGCTACACCTTC
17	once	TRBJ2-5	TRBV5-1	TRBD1	CASSLTGTDPYQETQYF	TGCGCCAGCAGCCTTACCGGGACAGACCCGTACCAAGAGACCCAGTACTTC
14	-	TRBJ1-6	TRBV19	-	CASQAGRRNSPLHF	TGTGCCAGCCAAGCCGGGAGGAGAAATTCACCCCTCCACTTT
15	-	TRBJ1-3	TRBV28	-	CASRPQGEYGNTIYF	TGTGCCAGCAGACCACAGGGAGAGTATGGAAACACCATATATTTT
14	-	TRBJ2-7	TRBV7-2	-	CASSPQGYLAEQYF	TGTGCCAGCAGCCCGCAGGGGTACTTGGCCGAGCAGTACTTC
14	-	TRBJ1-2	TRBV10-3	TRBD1	CAISESTGTDGYTF	TGTGCCATCAGTGAGTCGACAGGGACGGATGGCTACACCTTC
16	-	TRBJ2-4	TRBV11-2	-	CASSFTGELAKNIQYF	TGTGCCAGCAGCTTCACTGGTGAACTAGCCAAAAACATTCAGTACTTC
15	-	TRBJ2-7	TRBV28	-	CASSLSGGAHYEQYF	TGTGCCAGCAGCCTTAGCGGTGGAGCCCACTACGAGCAGTACTTC
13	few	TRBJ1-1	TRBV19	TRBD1	CASRAGGNTEAFF	TGTGCCAGTAGGGCAGGGGGGAACACTGAAGCTTTCTTT
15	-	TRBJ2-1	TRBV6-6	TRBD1	CASSRGTGPYNEQFF	TGTGCCAGCAGCCGAGGGACAGGCCCCTACAATGAGCAGTTCTTC
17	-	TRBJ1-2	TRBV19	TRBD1	CASSTRDRGLANYGYTF	TGTGCCAGTAGTACCCGGGACAGGGGGCTCGCTAACTATGGCTACACCTTC
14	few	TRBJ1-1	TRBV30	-	CAWTRTTADTEAFF	TGTGCCTGGACCCGGACAACCGCTGACACTGAAGCTTTCTTT
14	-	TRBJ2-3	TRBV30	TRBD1	CAWTGGYGTDTQYF	TGTGCCTGGACAGGGGGATATGGGACAGATACGCAGTATTTT
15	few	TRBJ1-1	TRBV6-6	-	CASRRRTVRGTEAFF	TGTGCCAGCAGGCGACGGACAGTGAGGGGGACTGAAGCTTTCTTT
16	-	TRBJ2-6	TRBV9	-	CASSVGWGRGANVLTF	TGTGCCAGCAGCGTAGGTTGGGGGCGTGGGGCCAACGTCCTGACTTTC
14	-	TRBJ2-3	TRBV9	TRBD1	CASSLTGPTDTQYF	TGTGCCAGCAGTTTGACAGGGCCCACAGATACGCAGTATTTT
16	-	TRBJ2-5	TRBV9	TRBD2	CASSVGGGGAQETQYF	TGTGCCAGCAGCGTAGGTGGGGGGGGAGCACAAGAGACCCAGTACTTC
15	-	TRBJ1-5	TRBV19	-	CATSGGGGSNQPQHF	TGTGCCACCTCAGGCGGGGGCGGGAGCAATCAGCCCCAGCATTTT
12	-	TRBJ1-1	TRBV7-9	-	CASSLDGAEAFF	TGTGCCAGCAGCTTAGACGGGGCTGAAGCTTTCTTT
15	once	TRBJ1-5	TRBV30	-	CAWSPTGLGDQPQHF	TGTGCCTGGAGTCCAACAGGGTTAGGGGATCAGCCCCAGCATTTT
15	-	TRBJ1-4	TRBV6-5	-	CASTYSQATNEKLFF	TGTGCCAGCACTTACAGCCAAGCAACTAATGAAAAACTGTTTTTT
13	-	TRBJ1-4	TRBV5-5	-	CASSWRENEKLFF	TGTGCCAGCAGTTGGCGGGAGAATGAAAAACTGTTTTTT
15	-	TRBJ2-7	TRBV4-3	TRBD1	CASSQGTGGHNEQYF	TGCGCCAGTAGCCAAGGGACAGGGGGTCACAACGAGCAGTACTTC
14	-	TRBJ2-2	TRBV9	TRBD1	CASSGTGVTGELFF	TGTGCCAGCAGCGGGACAGGGGTCACCGGGGAGCTGTTTTTT